What follows are 29 T cell receptor beta chains derived from one specimen sequenced in a study of T cells in Graves' hyperthyroidism and ophthalmopathy. RNA transcripts provided the source from which TCR beta CDR3 regions were amplified. The primer set for the first-round RT-PCR of the TCR CDR3 was HTBI. Each CDR3 protein is one row after TCRdb ran MiXCR on the multiplex PCR reads. Of some 360,000 distinct CDR3 sequences in the sample, 15% to 20% were seen once. Sequencing was carried out using blood. These receptors originate from a woman aged 35 to 49 with Graves' ophthalmopathy.

This clonotype has only a few counts. This chain uses TRBV6-5 with TRBJ1-6; D might be TRBD1 (6 bases). Trimming pared 0 bases from V and 7 bases from J, leaving 13 bases between. CDR3 length equals 16 residues. Germline V gene lookup returns CDR1 MNHEY and CDR2 SVGAGI. CDR3 bases: TGTGCCAGCAGTTACTCGAGACCAGGGGTAAATTCACCCCTCCACTTT. It yields the protein CASSYSRPGVNSPLHF.

This clonotype was observed at least ten times. This sequence joins TRBV11-2 and TRBJ1-2; D may be TRBD1 (5 bases). Germline CDR1 is SGHAT and CDR2 is FQNNGV. This CDR3 contains 13 residues. Trimming pared 2 bases from V and 6 bases from J, leaving 10 bases between. The CDR3 reads CASSLRTLNGYTF. The CDR3 bases are TGTGCCAGCAGCTTAAGGACATTAAATGGCTACACCTTC.

In its sample, this clonotype was seen many times. The rearrangement uses TRBV10-2 and TRBJ1-2, with 7 bases identical to TRBD1. The CDR3 has 13 amino acids. V trimming: 9 bases; J trimming: 0 bases; junction bases outside the gene matches: 4. Germline lookup yields CDR1 WSHSY and CDR2 SAAADI. In nucleotides, the CDR3 is TGCGCCAGTGGGGACAGAGCTAACTATGGCTACACCTTC. Translated, it gives CASGDRANYGYTF.

At least ten counts were recorded for this clonotype. The chain carries TRBV20-1 and TRBJ1-5; 10 positions match TRBD1. V lost 2 bases to trimming and J lost 0 bases; unmatched junction nucleotides: 4. The CDR3 contains 16 residues. The germline V gene encodes CDR1 DFQATT and CDR2 SNEGSKA (reference sequence). The CDR3 loop reads CSARKDRGVSNQPQHF. The CDR3 DNA follows: TGCAGTGCTAGAAAGGACAGGGGGGTTAGCAATCAGCCCCAGCATTTT.

In this sample, this clonotype turned up many times. The rearrangement joins TRBV28 to TRBJ1-1; 9 bases align to TRBD1. With 6 bases clipped from V and 2 bases from J, the junction kept 4 bases outside the gene matches. CDR3 length equals 14 residues. The germline CDR1 and CDR2 sequences are MDHEN and SYDVKM. Written as DNA, the CDR3 is TGTGCCAGCAGAAGGACAGGGGTAAACACTGAAGCTTTCTTT. It encodes CASRRTGVNTEAFF.

This clonotype was picked up many times. The chain recombines TRBV4-1 with TRBJ2-5; TRBD1 aligns across 7 bases. This CDR3 contains 15 residues. The ends lost 3 bases at V and 5 bases at J; junction bases unmatched: 9. CDR1 and CDR2 from the germline V gene are MGHRA and YSYEKL. The CDR3 region has the DNA TGCGCCAGCAGCCACCTGACAGGGAAGGGGGAGACCCAGTACTTC. It translates to CASSHLTGKGETQYF.

This clonotype has at least ten counts. The chain has TRBV6-2 or TRBV6-3 and TRBJ1-5; D is perhaps TRBD1 (5 bases). The CDR3 spans 17 residues. CDR1 is MNHEY and CDR2 is SVGEGT in the germline V gene. Trimming removed 5 bases from V and 6 bases from J, with 23 bases in between. CDR3 residues: CASSRRQVTGPGQPQHF. Written as DNA, the CDR3 is TGTGCCAGCAGTCGGCGGCAAGTTACAGGTCCGGGTCAGCCCCAGCATTTT.

The sample holds many counts of this clonotype. The rearrangement uses TRBV28 and TRBJ2-5; D unresolved. CDR3 size: 12 residues. CDR1 and CDR2 from the germline V gene are MDHEN and SYDVKM. Trimming cost V 3 bases and J 3 bases, with 5 bases left between them. CDR3 bases: TGTGCCAGCAGTTTGATGGAAGAGACCCAGTACTTC. This codes for CASSLMEETQYF.

This clonotype was found many times. The chain joins TRBV7-9 to TRBJ1-1; no firm D call. V was shortened by 1 base and J by 7 bases, with 7 bases between the two germline ends. There are 12 residues in the CDR3. Germline CDR1 reads SEHNR; CDR2 reads FQNEAQ (reference sequence). CDR3 coding DNA: TGTGCCAGCAGCTTAGGGATAATTGAAGCTTTCTTT. Translating gives CASSLGIIEAFF.

This clonotype was seen ten or more times. This sequence joins TRBV28 and TRBJ2-7, with 11 bases identical to TRBD2. CDR1 is MDHEN, CDR2 SYDVKM, per germline. The CDR3 is made up of 15 amino acids. Trimming took 3 bases from V and 2 from J; bases not matched to a gene: 3. CDR3 sequence reads: CASSFVAGGTYEQYF. Written as DNA, the CDR3 is TGTGCCAGCAGTTTCGTAGCGGGAGGGACCTACGAGCAGTACTTC.

This clonotype was seen ten or more times. The chain employs TRBV19 and TRBJ2-6; the D is unclear. Trimming left V 5 bases short and J 4 bases short, with 9 bases between. Germline CDR1 and CDR2: LNHDA and SQIVND (reference sequence). The CDR3 has 14 amino acids. This chain's CDR3 is CASSSSSGANVLTF. The CDR3 DNA reads as TGTGCCAGTAGTTCTTCATCCGGGGCCAACGTCCTGACTTTC.

The sample holds many counts of this clonotype. The gene calls are TRBV3-1 and TRBJ2-2; TRBD2 agrees at 8 bases. Looked up from germline, CDR1 is LGHDT and CDR2 is YNNKEL (reference sequence). This CDR3 region has 16 residues. V gave up 0 bases and J gave up 6 bases; unmatched junction bases: 6. The DNA for the CDR3 is TGTGCCAGCAGCCAAGATCCTAGCGGGTGGGCCGGGGAGCTGTTTTTT. Translated: CASSQDPSGWAGELFF.

Only one count was recorded for this clonotype. The V gene is TRBV5-1, the J gene TRBJ2-7; the match to TRBD1 covers 10 bases. Germline V gene sequence: CDR1 SGHRS, CDR2 YFSETQ. The CDR3 consists of 13 residues. V lost 8 bases and J lost 6; bases outside the gene matches: 8. The DNA for the CDR3 is TGCGCCAGTTACGGGACAGGGGAGGGCGAGCAGTACTTC. It encodes CASYGTGEGEQYF.

This clonotype was seen only a few times. The chain combines TRBV12-5 with TRBJ2-5; D gene unclear. The CDR3 length is 14 residues. Trimming removed 6 bases from V and 5 bases from J, with 16 bases in between. CDR1 and CDR2 from the germline V gene are LGHNT and FRNRAP. The CDR3 is CASGNDRSPETQYF. The CDR3 nucleotides are TGTGCTAGTGGCAATGACCGGTCCCCGGAGACCCAGTACTTC.

This clonotype was seen many times. The V gene is TRBV6-2 or TRBV6-3, the J gene TRBJ1-1, with D perhaps TRBD1 (5 bases). The CDR3 sequence is 14 residues long. V shed 3 bases and J shed 7 bases, with 15 bases lying between them. Germline V CDR1 and CDR2: MNHEY, SVGEGT. This CDR3 is CASSYQGLGSEAFF. CDR3 coding DNA: TGTGCCAGCAGTTATCAGGGATTAGGGAGTGAAGCTTTCTTT.

This clonotype was detected once. The chain uses TRBV11-3 and TRBJ2-5, with D possibly TRBD2 on 5 matching bases. Germline CDR1 SGHNT, CDR2 YENEEA. The length of the CDR3 is 14 residues. Trimming took 5 bases from V and 3 from J, leaving 13 bases between them. DNA of the CDR3: TGTGCCAGCAGCCCGGGCGGGTTAGAAGAGACCCAGTACTTC. It specifies CASSPGGLEETQYF.

The sample holds many counts of this clonotype. The chain couples TRBV29-1 to TRBJ2-7; no reliable D call. CDR3 length: 14 residues. V was trimmed by 6 bases and J by 1 base, leaving 16 bases between them. From germline, CDR1 is SQVTM and CDR2 ANQGSEA. In DNA form, the CDR3 reads TGCAGCGTCCTTAGGTTGGACCGATCCTACGAGCAGTACTTC. Translated: CSVLRLDRSYEQYF.

This rearrangement joins TRBV12-3 or TRBV12-4 to TRBJ2-7, with D possibly TRBD1 on 6 matching bases. The CDR3 is 14 residues long. The V gene lost 4 bases and the J gene lost 3 bases, with 13 bases spanning the gap. CDR3 loop: CASSSTGSFYEQYF. CDR3 coding DNA: TGTGCCAGCAGTTCAACAGGGTCGTTCTACGAGCAGTACTTC.

This clonotype was detected ten times or more. This chain links TRBV20-1 with TRBJ2-2; TRBD2 matches at 9 bases. Per germline, CDR1 DFQATT and CDR2 SNEGSKA (reference sequence). The CDR3 has 12 amino acids. With 8 bases clipped from V and 7 bases from J, the junction kept 5 bases outside the gene matches. CDR3: CSIAGEVGELFF. In nucleotides, the CDR3 is TGCAGTATAGCGGGAGAGGTCGGGGAGCTGTTTTTT.

This clonotype was picked up many times. This sequence joins TRBV10-3 and TRBJ2-2; possibly TRBD2 for D (5 bases). Trimming stripped 6 bases from V and 1 base from J, with 12 bases between. The CDR3 has 15 residues. In germline, CDR1 is ENHRY, CDR2 SYGVKD. The CDR3 loop reads CAISPRAVNTGELFF. CDR3 coding DNA: TGTGCCATCAGCCCGCGAGCGGTGAACACCGGGGAGCTGTTTTTT.

The J gene is TRBJ2-7, the V gene TRBV6-2 or TRBV6-3; TRBD2 aligns across 8 bases. CDR3 size: 21 residues. The J segment lost 0 bases and the V segment lost 0 bases, leaving 19 bases of the junction unmatched. Looked up from germline, CDR1 is MNHEY and CDR2 is SVGEGT. The chain's CDR3 is CASSYSPSPGLAGHSSYEQYF. In DNA, the CDR3 is TGTGCCAGCAGTTACTCCCCTAGCCCTGGGCTAGCGGGCCACAGCTCCTACGAGCAGTACTTC.

This clonotype was found many times. J is TRBJ2-5 and V is TRBV12-3 or TRBV12-4; possible D gene TRBD2, 5 bases. The CDR3 consists of 14 residues. The V end was cut by 3 bases, the J end by 2 bases, with 10 bases between. The CDR3 is CASSFGSDQETQYF. In DNA form, the CDR3 reads TGTGCCAGCAGTTTCGGTAGCGATCAAGAGACCCAGTACTTC.

V is TRBV7-8 and J is TRBJ2-4; 10 positions agree with TRBD2. The germline V gene has CDR1 SGHVS and CDR2 FQNEAQ. Trimming took 1 base from V and 5 from J; bases not matched to a gene: 5. The CDR3 runs to 16 residues. CDR3 sequence reads: CASSLDLAGDENIQYF. In DNA form, the CDR3 reads TGTGCCAGCAGCTTAGACCTAGCGGGAGACGAAAACATTCAGTACTTC.

Written as DNA, the CDR3 is TGTGCCAGCAGTTTATTCCGCACACCGGGACGAGCCTACGAGCAGTACTTC. Amino acids: CASSLFRTPGRAYEQYF. This chain uses TRBV27 with TRBJ2-7, with D possibly called TRBD1 or TRBD2 (5 bases each). CDR1 and CDR2 from the germline V gene are MNHEY and SMNVEV (reference sequence). The CDR3 is 17 residues long. Trimming took off 1 base at V and 2 bases at J, with 18 bases between the two ends.

This clonotype was recorded many times. This chain uses TRBV6-5 with TRBJ2-5, with a tentative D call TRBD1 (5 bases). Trimming stripped 7 bases from V and 2 bases from J, with 11 bases between. CDR1 and CDR2 (germline): MNHEY, SVGAGI. This CDR3 is built from 13 residues. DNA for the CDR3: TGTGCCAGCATCTGGGGCAGTCAAGAGACCCAGTACTTC. This sequence encodes CASIWGSQETQYF.

The J gene is TRBJ2-7, the V gene TRBV30; no reliable D call. Germline V gene lookup returns CDR1 GTSNPN and CDR2 SVGIG (reference sequence). V dropped 2 bases and J dropped 2 bases, with 13 bases sitting between them. The CDR3 has 14 residues. CDR3: CAWSFGGATYEQYF. The CDR3 region has the DNA TGTGCCTGGAGTTTTGGCGGAGCGACCTACGAGCAGTACTTC.

This clonotype was seen ten or more times. The chain joins TRBV6-5 to TRBJ2-5; a possible D gene is TRBD2 (5 bases). The germline V and J ends were trimmed by 4 bases and 4 bases, with 10 bases remaining between them. The CDR3 totals 13 residues. Germline CDR1 and CDR2: MNHEY and SVGAGI. Here the CDR3 reads CASSWSRAETQYF. CDR3 in DNA: TGTGCCAGCAGTTGGTCGAGGGCAGAGACCCAGTACTTC.

The sample holds many counts of this clonotype. The V and J genes are TRBV27 and TRBJ2-2; D perhaps matches TRBD2 (5 bases). Trimming pared 4 bases from V and 4 bases from J, leaving 16 bases between. Germline loops: CDR1 MNHEY, CDR2 SMNVEV (reference sequence). This CDR3 has 16 residues. The CDR3 spells CASSSPSGSLTGELFF. As DNA, the CDR3 is TGTGCCAGCAGTTCCCCCAGCGGCAGCCTCACCGGGGAGCTGTTTTTT.

This clonotype was detected only a few times. This chain links TRBV3-1 with TRBJ2-5, with D possibly being TRBD2 (5 bases). The CDR3 runs 14 residues. Germline V lookup: CDR1 LGHDT, CDR2 YNNKEL (reference sequence). V lost 6 bases to trimming and J lost 2 bases, with 13 bases between them. CDR3 DNA sequence: TGTGCCAGCAGTACTCCGGGCGGGCAAGAGACCCAGTACTTC. Residues: CASSTPGGQETQYF.